This T cell receptor (beta chain) was documented in a study of Graves' ophthalmopathy and Graves' hyperthyroidism. Regarding the study as a whole: Both an approximately 70% sensitivity and an approximately 72% specificity characterized the model's predictions of ophthalmopathy progression.

Ages of hyperthyroidism patients ran from 18 to 65, and their diagnoses were new, under 2 months' duration. Clinical symptoms, serum thyroxine, TRAb, thyroid ultrasound and orbital computed tomography determined diagnosis. Many counts were recorded for this clonotype. Its antigen is currently unknown. V was shortened by 2 bases and J by 4 bases, with 11 bases between the two germline ends. CDR1 DFQATT and CDR2 SNEGSKA come from the germline V gene (reference sequence). The CDR3 is made up of 13 amino acids. TCR beta CDR3 amplification used RNA transcripts. In the first round, RT-PCR was carried out with HTBI primers, and a multiplex PCR formed the second round. TCRdb ran MiXCR on the multiplex PCR reads and lists one entry per CDR3 protein. The data contain about 500,000 distinct CDR3 sequences, less than 40% of them singletons.

The sample taken for sequencing was peripheral blood or thyroid tissue (not recorded which). The chain carries TRBV20-1 and TRBJ1-1; D uncertain. This clonotype originated in an adult man with Graves' hyperthyroidism. This CDR3 reads CSARSGLRTEAFF. CDR3 DNA sequence: TGCAGTGCTAGATCCGGGTTGCGCACTGAAGCTTTCTTT.